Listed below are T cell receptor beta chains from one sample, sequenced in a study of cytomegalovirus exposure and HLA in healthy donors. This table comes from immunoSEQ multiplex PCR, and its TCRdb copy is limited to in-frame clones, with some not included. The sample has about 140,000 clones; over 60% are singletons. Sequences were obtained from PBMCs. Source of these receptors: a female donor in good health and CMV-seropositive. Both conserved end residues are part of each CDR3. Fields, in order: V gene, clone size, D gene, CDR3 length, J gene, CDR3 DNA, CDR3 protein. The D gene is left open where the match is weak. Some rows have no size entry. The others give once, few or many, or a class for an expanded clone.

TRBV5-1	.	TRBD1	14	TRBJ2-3	TGCGCCAGCAGCCCGGACAGGGGCACAGATACGCAGTATTTT	CASSPDRGTDTQYF
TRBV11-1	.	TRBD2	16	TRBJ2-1	TGTGCCAGCAGCTCACTAGCGGGTGGATATTACAATGAGCAGTTCTTC	CASSSLAGGYYNEQFF
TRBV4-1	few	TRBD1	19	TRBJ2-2	TGCGCCAGCAGCCAAGGCGCATGGGCGGGGACAGGGGGTTCTGGGGAGCTGTTTTTT	CASSQGAWAGTGGSGELFF
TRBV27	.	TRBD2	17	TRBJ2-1	TGTGCCAGCAGCACGGGACTAGCGGGGGGGAAGCACAATGAGCAGTTCTTC	CASSTGLAGGKHNEQFF
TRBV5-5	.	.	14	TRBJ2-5	TGTGCCAGCAGCTTGCGGACAGAGCAAGAGACCCAGTACTTC	CASSLRTEQETQYF
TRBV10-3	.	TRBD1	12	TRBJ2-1	TGTGCCATCAGGGACAGGGGCGATGAGCAGTTCTTC	CAIRDRGDEQFF
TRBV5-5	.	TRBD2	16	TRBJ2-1	TGTGCCAGCAGTCAATCGTCGGGACTATTTGGGAATGAGCAGTTCTTC	CASSQSSGLFGNEQFF
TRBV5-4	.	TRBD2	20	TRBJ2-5	TGTGCCAGCAGCTCTCGTATGCTAATAGCGGGGGGACGATTTTGGGAGACCCAGTACTTC	CASSSRMLIAGGRFWETQYF
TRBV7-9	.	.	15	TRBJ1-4	TGTGCCAGCAGCTTAGTGTCGGGTCCTAATGAAAAACTGTTTTTT	CASSLVSGPNEKLFF
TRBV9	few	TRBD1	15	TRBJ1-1	TGTGCCAGCAGCGTAGAGACAGGGGGCCTCGCTGAAGCTTTCTTT	CASSVETGGLAEAFF
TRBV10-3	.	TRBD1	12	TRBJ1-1	TGTGCCATCAGGGCGACAGGGACTGAAGCTTTCTTT	CAIRATGTEAFF
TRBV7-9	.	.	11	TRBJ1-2	TGTGCCAGCAGCTTGGTGGGGGGGTACACCTTC	CASSLVGGYTF
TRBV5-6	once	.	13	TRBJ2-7	TGTGCCAGCAGCCTCAGGGAAACCTACGAGCAGTACTTC	CASSLRETYEQYF
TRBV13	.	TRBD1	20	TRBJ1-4	TGTGCCAGCAGCTTATTTTACCCGACAGGGGGCGAGGAAACTAATGAAAAACTGTTTTTT	CASSLFYPTGGEETNEKLFF
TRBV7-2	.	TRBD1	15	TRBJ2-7	TGTGCCAGCAGCTCCTGGGACAGGGGGCAGTACGAGCAGTACTTC	CASSSWDRGQYEQYF
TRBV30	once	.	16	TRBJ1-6	TGTGCCTGGAGTTCAATACAGGGTTTCTATAATTCACCCCTCCACTTT	CAWSSIQGFYNSPLHF
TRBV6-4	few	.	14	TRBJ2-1	TGTGCCAGCAGTGACAGAGAGGGATACAATGAGCAGTTCTTC	CASSDREGYNEQFF
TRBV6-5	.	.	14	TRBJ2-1	TGTGCCAGCAGTGAGGGCCGAGCCTACAATGAGCAGTTCTTC	CASSEGRAYNEQFF
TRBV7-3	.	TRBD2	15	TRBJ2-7	TGTGCCAGCAGCTTATCTAGCGGGGGGTCCTACGAGCAGTACTTC	CASSLSSGGSYEQYF
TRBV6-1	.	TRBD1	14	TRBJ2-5	TGTGCCAGCAGTGTGGACAGGAGCCAAGAGACCCAGTACTTC	CASSVDRSQETQYF
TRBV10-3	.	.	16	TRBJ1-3	TGTGCCATCAGCCGGGACACCGATTCCTCTGGAAACACCATATATTTT	CAISRDTDSSGNTIYF
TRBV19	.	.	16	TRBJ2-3	TGTGCCAGTAGTAACCACGCCGGGACTTTCACAGATACGCAGTATTTT	CASSNHAGTFTDTQYF
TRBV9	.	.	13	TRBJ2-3	TGTGCCAGCAGCGACCCAAACAGGGTGGCGCAGTATTTT	CASSDPNRVAQYF
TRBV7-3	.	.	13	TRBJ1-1	TGTGCCAGCAGCTTAACAGGGGACACTGAAGCTTTCTTT	CASSLTGDTEAFF
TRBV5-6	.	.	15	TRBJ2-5	TGTGCCAGCAGCTTGGACCTGGGGGGGGCGGACAGACAGTACTTC	CASSLDLGGADRQYF
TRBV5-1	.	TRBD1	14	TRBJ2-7	TGCGCCAGCGCAACGACAGGGGGTTCCTACGAGCAGTACTTC	CASATTGGSYEQYF
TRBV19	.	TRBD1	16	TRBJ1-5	TGTGCCAGTAGTCAAACCAAGGGACAGAGCAATCAGCCCCAGCATTTT	CASSQTKGQSNQPQHF
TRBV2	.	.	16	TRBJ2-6	TGTGCCAGCAGTATAAATAGGGACACTGGGGCCAACGTCCTGACTTTC	CASSINRDTGANVLTF